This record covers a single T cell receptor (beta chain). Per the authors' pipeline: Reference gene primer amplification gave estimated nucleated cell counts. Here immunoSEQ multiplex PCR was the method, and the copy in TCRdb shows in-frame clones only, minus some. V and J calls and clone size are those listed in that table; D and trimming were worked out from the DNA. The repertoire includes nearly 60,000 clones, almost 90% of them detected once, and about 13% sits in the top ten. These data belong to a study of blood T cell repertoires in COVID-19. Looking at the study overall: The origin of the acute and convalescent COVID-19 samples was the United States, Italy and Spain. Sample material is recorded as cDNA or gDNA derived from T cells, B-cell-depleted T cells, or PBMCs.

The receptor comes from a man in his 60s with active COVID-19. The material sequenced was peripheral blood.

CDR3 DNA: TGTGCCAGCAGCCCTATCCCCGAGGGGGAGCTGTTTTTT. Its protein product is CASSPIPEGELFF. The chain links TRBV3-1 (or the pseudogene TRBV3-2) to TRBJ2-2; D unclear. CDR1 is LGHDT, CDR2 YNNKEL, per germline (reference sequence). The CDR3 extends over 13 amino acids. With 4 bases removed from V and 8 bases from J, the gap between germline ends came to 11 bases.